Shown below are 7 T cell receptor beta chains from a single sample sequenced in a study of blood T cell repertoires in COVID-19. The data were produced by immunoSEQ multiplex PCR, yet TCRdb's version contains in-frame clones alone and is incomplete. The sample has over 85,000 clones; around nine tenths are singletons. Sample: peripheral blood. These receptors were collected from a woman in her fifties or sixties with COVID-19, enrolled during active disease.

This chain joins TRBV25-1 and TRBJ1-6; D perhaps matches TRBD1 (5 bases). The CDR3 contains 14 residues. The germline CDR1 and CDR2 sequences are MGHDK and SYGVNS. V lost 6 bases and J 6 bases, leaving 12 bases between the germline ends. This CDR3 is CASRQDASNSPLHF. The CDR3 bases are TGTGCCAGCAGACAGGACGCCAGTAATTCACCCCTCCACTTT. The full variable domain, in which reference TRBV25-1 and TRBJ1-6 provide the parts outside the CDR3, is EADIYQTPRYLVIGTGKKITLECSQTMGHDKMYWYQQDPGMELHLIHYSYGVNSTEKGDLSSESTVSRIRTEHFPLTLESARPSHTSQYLCASRQDASNSPLHFGNGTRLTVT.

CDR3 region: CASRPPQGAKSPLHF. The CDR3, as DNA: TGTGCCAGCAGGCCTCCACAGGGGGCGAAGTCACCCCTCCACTTT. The chain combines TRBV27 with TRBJ1-6, with 9 bases that match TRBD1. The V gene end was trimmed by 6 bases and the J gene end by 10 bases; junction bases not matched to a gene: 10. This CDR3 has 15 amino acids. CDR1 is MNHEY and CDR2 is SMNVEV in the germline V gene (reference sequence).

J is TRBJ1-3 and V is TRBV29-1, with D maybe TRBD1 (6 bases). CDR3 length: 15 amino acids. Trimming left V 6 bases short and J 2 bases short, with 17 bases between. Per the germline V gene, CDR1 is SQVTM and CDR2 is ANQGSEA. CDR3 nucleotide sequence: TGCAGCGTCGACGACTTGGACAGCACTGGAAACACCATATATTTT. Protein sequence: CSVDDLDSTGNTIYF.

The CDR3 spells CASRKGTGFGNYGYTF. CDR3 DNA: TGTGCCAGCAGGAAGGGGACAGGGTTTGGTAACTATGGCTACACCTTC. This rearrangement joins TRBV2 to TRBJ1-2; 9 bases agree with TRBD1. The CDR3 contains 16 residues. Trimming took 6 bases from V and 1 from J; bases not matched to a gene: 9. Looked up from germline, CDR1 is SNHLY and CDR2 is FYNNEI.

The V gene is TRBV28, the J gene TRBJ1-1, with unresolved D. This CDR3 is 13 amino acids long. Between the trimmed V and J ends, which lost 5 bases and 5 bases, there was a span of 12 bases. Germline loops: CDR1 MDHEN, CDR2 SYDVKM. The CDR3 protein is CASSLTSSTEAFF. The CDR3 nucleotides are TGTGCCAGCAGTCTAACCTCGTCGACTGAAGCTTTCTTT.

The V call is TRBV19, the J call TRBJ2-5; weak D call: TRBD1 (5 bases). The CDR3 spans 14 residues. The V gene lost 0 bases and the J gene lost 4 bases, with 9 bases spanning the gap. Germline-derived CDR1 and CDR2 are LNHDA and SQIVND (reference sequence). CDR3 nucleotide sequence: TGTGCCAGTAGTATAGACGGACAACCAGAGACCCAGTACTTC. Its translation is CASSIDGQPETQYF.

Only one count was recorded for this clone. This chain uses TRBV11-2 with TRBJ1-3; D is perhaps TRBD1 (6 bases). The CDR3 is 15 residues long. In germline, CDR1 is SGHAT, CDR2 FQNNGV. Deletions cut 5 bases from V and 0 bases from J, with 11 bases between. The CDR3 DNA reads TGTGCCAGCAGCCTCCGGACAGCCTCTGGAAACACCATATATTTT. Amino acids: CASSLRTASGNTIYF.